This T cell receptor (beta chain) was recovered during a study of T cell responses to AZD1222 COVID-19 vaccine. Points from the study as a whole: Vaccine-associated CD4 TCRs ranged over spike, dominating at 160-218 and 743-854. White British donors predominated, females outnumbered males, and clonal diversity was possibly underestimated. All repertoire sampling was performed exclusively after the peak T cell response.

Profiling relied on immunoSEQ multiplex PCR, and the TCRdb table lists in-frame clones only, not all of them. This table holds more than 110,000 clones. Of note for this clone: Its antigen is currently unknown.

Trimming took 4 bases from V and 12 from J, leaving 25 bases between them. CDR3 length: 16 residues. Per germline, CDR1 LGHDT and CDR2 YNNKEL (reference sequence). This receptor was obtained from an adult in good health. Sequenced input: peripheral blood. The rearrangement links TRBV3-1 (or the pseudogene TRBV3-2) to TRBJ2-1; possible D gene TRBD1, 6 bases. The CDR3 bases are TGTGCCAGCAGCCGGGACAAGGGCAGGGATCTCATCAGGCAGTTCTTC. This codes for CASSRDKGRDLIRQFF.